This T cell receptor beta chain was obtained from a study of blood T cell repertoires in COVID-19 (dated by TCRdb to about 2020). Regarding the research as a whole: Collaborator samples came from the United States, Italy and Spain and covered acute and convalescent phases of COVID-19. The sample metadata nearly always contained a de-identified subject ID, COVID-19 status, age in years and sex. The prospective study material was composed of cDNA or gDNA derived from T cells, B-cell-depleted T cells, or PBMCs. Deeply sampled blood TCRbeta repertoires from subjects exposed to, actively infected with, or recovered from COVID-19 were included in the dataset. The samples were drawn from two sources: the first 160 participants of the ongoing ImmuneRACE study, and 1,000 to 1,500 subjects contributed by 6 global collaborators. Where available, HLA class I and class II types were taken from metadata supplied by the sample provider and were not determined by assay-based typing. A freely available public database, intended as a resource for researchers studying the immune response to SARS-CoV-2, is where the repertoires were released. Beyond this particular receptor, the publication reports: How much clinical and demographic metadata was included differed by source and by participant, and the metadata was provided uncurated.

The table lists this clone with a count of one. This receptor's antigen is unknown. No qualities accompany the bases; no much larger clone lies one base away. The CDR3 starts with the cysteine, ends with the phenylalanine, and has 14 residues. Only the CDR3 DNA is retained, 42 bases long and in frame from the first base. V loses 6 bases, J loses 7 bases, and the germline ends lie 16 bases apart. Taken from the germline V gene, the CDR1 and CDR2 loops are MNHGY and SVAAGI. TCRbeta CDR3 regions were amplified from genomic DNA by means of the immunoSEQ Assay, a bias-controlled multiplex PCR. From the authors' description of their analysis: The number of nucleated cells in each sample was estimated from the amplification of reference gene primers within the assay. Sequence reads were collapsed and filtered to measure the absolute abundance of every unique TCRbeta CDR3 rearrangement. For each sample, productive Simpson clonality was calculated as the square root of Simpson's diversity index across productive rearrangements. As stored in TCRdb, this immuneACCESS dataset retains in-frame rearrangements with V and J assigned. A fraction of the clones does not appear; measured against another copy, unresolved V genes explain less than half of the discrepancy, and the remainder lacks a known reason. D and trimming come from the DNA, and the V and J calls and clone size come from that table. This sample has roughly 200,000 clones in its table, and 88% of those were observed once. In total, the top ten clones hold 5% to 6.5% of the sample.

Each collaborating institution followed its own protocols to collect whole blood in K2EDTA tubes. For TCRbeta analysis, collaborators shipped samples as frozen whole blood, isolated PBMCs, or DNA extracted from either of those sample types. The material sequenced was peripheral blood. This sequence originates from a man between 35 and 55 years old with active or convalescent COVID-19. The sequence links TRBV6-9 to TRBJ2-4; the best D guess is TRBD1, with 6 bases matching. The CDR3 here reads CASRPQGWWNIQYF. Here is the DNA: TGTGCCAGCAGGCCTCAGGGGTGGTGGAACATTCAGTACTTC.